This T cell receptor beta chain was observed in a study of neurological immune-mediated disorders. The cDNA was generated by 5'RACE with 10-nucleotide random UMIs. From the 5' RACE reads, TCRdb called clonotypes with MiXCR, one entry per CDR3 protein. Of 110,000 or so distinct CDR3 sequences in the sample, roughly 3.2% were seen once. The sample holds many counts of this clonotype. Trimming took 5 bases from V and 3 from J; bases not matched to a gene: 11. This CDR3 has 16 residues. The V gene's germline CDR1 is SGHTA and CDR2 FQGNSA. The V gene is TRBV7-2, the J gene TRBJ2-3; TRBD2 agrees at 7 bases. The clonotype originates from a woman in her twenties or thirties with multiple sclerosis. Sequences were obtained from PBMCs. The CDR3 nucleotides are TGTGCCAGCAGCGCACTCGGCGGGAGTACTACAGATACGCAGTATTTT. Translation: CASSALGGSTTDTQYF.